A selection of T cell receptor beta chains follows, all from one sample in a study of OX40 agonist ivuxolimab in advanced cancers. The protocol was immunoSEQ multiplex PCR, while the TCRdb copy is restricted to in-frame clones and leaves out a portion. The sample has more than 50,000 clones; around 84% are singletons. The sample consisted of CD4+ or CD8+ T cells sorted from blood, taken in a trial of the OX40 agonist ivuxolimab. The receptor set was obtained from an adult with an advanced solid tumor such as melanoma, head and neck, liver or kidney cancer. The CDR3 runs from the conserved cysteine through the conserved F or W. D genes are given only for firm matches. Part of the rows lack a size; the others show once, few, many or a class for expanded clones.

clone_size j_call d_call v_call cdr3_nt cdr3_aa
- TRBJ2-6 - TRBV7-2 TGTGCCAGCAGCTTACGACACTCTGGGGCCAACGTCCTGACTTTC CASSLRHSGANVLTF
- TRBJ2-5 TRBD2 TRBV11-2 TGTGCCAGCAGCTTGGGACTAGCGGGGGAGTTCGAGACCCAGTACTTC CASSLGLAGEFETQYF
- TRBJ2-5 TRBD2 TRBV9 TGTGCCAGCAGCACCAGGACTAGCGGGGGGGAGACCCAGTACTTC CASSTRTSGGETQYF
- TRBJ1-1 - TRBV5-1 TGCGCCAGCAGCTACCAGGCGGATAGCGGCCCGGCTTTCTTT CASSYQADSGPAFF
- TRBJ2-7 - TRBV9 TGTGCCAGCAGCGCACCGGGACCACCCTACGAGCAGTACTTC CASSAPGPPYEQYF
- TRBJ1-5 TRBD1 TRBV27 TGTGCCAGCAGTTCTACGACAGGGGGCCCCAAGCCCCAGCATTTT CASSSTTGGPKPQHF
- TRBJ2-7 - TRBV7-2 TGTGCCAGCAGCTCTGGGCGGGTCGACGAGCAGTACTTC CASSSGRVDEQYF
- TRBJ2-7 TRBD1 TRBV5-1 TGCGCCAGCAGCTTGATGGACAGGGGTACCGACGAGCAGTACTTC CASSLMDRGTDEQYF
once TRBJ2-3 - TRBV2 TGTGCCAGCAGTGAAGATTCGCGGGGAGATACGCAGTATTTT CASSEDSRGDTQYF
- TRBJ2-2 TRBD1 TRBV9 TGTGCCAGCAGCGTAGTCGACAGGGGGGAACCCGGGGAGCTGTTTTTT CASSVVDRGEPGELFF
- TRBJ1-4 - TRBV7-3 TGTGCCAGCAGCTTACCTGCCCGAGAGGGTGAAAAACTGTTTTTT CASSLPAREGEKLFF
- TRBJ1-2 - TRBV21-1 TGTGCCAGCAGCCCGCGAACCCGACAGGGATATGGCTACACCTTC CASSPRTRQGYGYTF
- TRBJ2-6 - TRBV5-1 TGCGCCAGCAGCTACGGTTCTGGGGCCAACGTCCTGACTTTC CASSYGSGANVLTF
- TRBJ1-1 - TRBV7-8 TGTGCCAGCAGCCCCACCCGCAGTCCCAACACTGAAGCTTTCTTT CASSPTRSPNTEAFF
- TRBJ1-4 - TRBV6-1 TGTGCCAGCAGTGGATCCGGGACATTGTATGAAAAACTGTTTTTT CASSGSGTLYEKLFF
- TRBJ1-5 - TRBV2 TGTGCCAGCAGTGAAAGACGGGCAAATCAGCCCCAGCATTTT CASSERRANQPQHF
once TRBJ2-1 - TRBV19 TGTGCCAGTAGTGCCGACAGGAGGAGCTCCTACAATGAGCAGTTCTTC CASSADRRSSYNEQFF
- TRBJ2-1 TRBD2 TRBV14 TGTGCCAGCAGCCCAACTAGCGGGGCGTACAATGAGCAGTTCTTC CASSPTSGAYNEQFF
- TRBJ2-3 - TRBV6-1 TGTGCCAGCAGTGAAGGGACCCTGCGGGATACGCAGTATTTT CASSEGTLRDTQYF
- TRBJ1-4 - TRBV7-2 TGTGCCAGCAGCGTTGCAACTAATGAAAAACTGTTTTTT CASSVATNEKLFF
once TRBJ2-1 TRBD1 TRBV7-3 TGTGCCAGCAGCGACGGACAGGCCTACAATGAGCAGTTCTTC CASSDGQAYNEQFF
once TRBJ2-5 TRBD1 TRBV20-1 TGCAGTCTCACAGGGGAGGAGACCCAGTACTTC CSLTGEETQYF
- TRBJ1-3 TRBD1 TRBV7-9 TGTGCCAGCAGCCCCCAGACAGGGTACCCTGGAAACACCATATATTTT CASSPQTGYPGNTIYF
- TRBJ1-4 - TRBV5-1 TGCGCCAGCAGCTTGAACGCGGAAAAACTGTTTTTT CASSLNAEKLFF
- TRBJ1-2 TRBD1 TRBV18 TGTGCCAGCTCACCCGGGACAGGGGGCAGTATGGGAAATGGCTACACCTTC CASSPGTGGSMGNGYTF
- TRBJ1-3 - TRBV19 TGTGCCAGTAGTATGGGCGGTGACGGAAACACCATATATTTT CASSMGGDGNTIYF
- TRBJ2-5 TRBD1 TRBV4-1 TGCGCCAGCAGCCACCAAATTACAGGGGATCAGGGTTGGCGAGAGACCCAGTACTTC CASSHQITGDQGWRETQYF
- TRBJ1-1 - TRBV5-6 TGTGCCAGCAGCTTGCCTAGGGAGCTGGCTGAAGCTTTCTTT CASSLPRELAEAFF
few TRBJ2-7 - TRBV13 TGTGCCAGCAGCTTAGTTCTGAGACGGCGCGAGCAGTACTTC CASSLVLRRREQYF
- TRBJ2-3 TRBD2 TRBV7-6 TGTGCCAGCAGCGCTAGCGGGGGGGGAGAAGATACGCAGTATTTT CASSASGGGEDTQYF
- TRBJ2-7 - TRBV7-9 TGTGCCAGCAGCTTCGCTAGCATGGGGGGCGAGCAGTACTTC CASSFASMGGEQYF
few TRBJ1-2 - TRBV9 TGTGCCAGCAGCGTAGCTGGGGGGGGCTTAGGGTATGGCTACACCTTC CASSVAGGGLGYGYTF
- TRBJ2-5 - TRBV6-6 TGTGCCAGCAGTCACCCCCGCAGGGCTATAGAGACCCAGTACTTC CASSHPRRAIETQYF
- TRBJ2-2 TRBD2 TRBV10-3 TGTGCCATCAGTGAGGGACTAGCTGTAACCGGGGAGCTGTTTTTT CAISEGLAVTGELFF
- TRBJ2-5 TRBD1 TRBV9 TGTGCCAGCAGCGCTCTTCAGGGGGCCTTGGGAGAGACCCAGTACTTC CASSALQGALGETQYF
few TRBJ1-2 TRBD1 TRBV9 TGTGCCAGCAGCGTTTTCGACAGGGTTGGTAACTATGGCTACACCTTC CASSVFDRVGNYGYTF
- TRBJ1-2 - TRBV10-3 TGTGCCATCAGTGAGTCGGTCAGGGGTCAAGAGGGCTACACCTTC CAISESVRGQEGYTF
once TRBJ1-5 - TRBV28 TGTGCCAGCAGTAGCCGGGACTTGCGGCATTTT CASSSRDLRHF
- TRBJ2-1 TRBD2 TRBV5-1 TGCGCCAGCAGCAGGCTAGCGGGGGGGAACAATGAGCAGTTCTTC CASSRLAGGNNEQFF
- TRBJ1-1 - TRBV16 TGTGCCAGCAGCCGATTCGGGACGTTGAACACTGAAGCTTTCTTT CASSRFGTLNTEAFF
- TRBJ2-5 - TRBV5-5 TGTGCCAGCAGCCCCGTAACGGGGGCAGGAGAGACCCAGTACTTC CASSPVTGAGETQYF
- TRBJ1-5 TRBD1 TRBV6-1 TGTGCCAGCAGCCGACAGGGTGACGGTCAGCCCCAGCATTTT CASSRQGDGQPQHF
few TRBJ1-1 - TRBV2 TGTGCCAGCAGTGAACAGGGCCCTGAAGCTTTCTTT CASSEQGPEAFF
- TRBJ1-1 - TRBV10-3 TGTGCCACCGCTTTGGTTTCGAACACTGAAGCTTTCTTT CATALVSNTEAFF
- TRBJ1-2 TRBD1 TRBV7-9 TGTGCCAGCAGCTTCCGGGACAGGAACTATGGCTACACCTTC CASSFRDRNYGYTF
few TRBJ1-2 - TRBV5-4 TGTGCCAGCAGCTCCCCGGGGCGTCACTATGGCTACACCTTC CASSSPGRHYGYTF
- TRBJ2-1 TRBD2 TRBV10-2 TGCGCCAGCAGTTCAATAGCGGGGGGCGAGCAGTTCTTC CASSSIAGGEQFF
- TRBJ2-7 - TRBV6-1 TGTGCCAGCAGTTTCGGGACCCCCCCCGAGCAGTACTTC CASSFGTPPEQYF
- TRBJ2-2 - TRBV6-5 TGTGCCAGCAGTAGACAGGCGGAGGCCGGGGAGCTGTTTTTT CASSRQAEAGELFF
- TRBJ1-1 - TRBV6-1 TGTGCCAGCAGGGCAGGGGCCGGAACTGAAGCTTTCTTT CASRAGAGTEAFF
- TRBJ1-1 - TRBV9 TGTGCCAGCAGCGTAGCAGTGAACACTGAAGCTTTCTTT CASSVAVNTEAFF
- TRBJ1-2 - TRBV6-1 TGTGCCAGCAGTGAAGCTGAAGATGGCTACACCTTC CASSEAEDGYTF
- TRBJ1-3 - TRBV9 TGTGCCAGCAGCCTCGGGACGGACTCTGGAAACACCATATATTTT CASSLGTDSGNTIYF
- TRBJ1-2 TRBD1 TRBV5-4 TGTGCCAGCAGCCCCCCAGGACAGGGGAACTATGGCTACACCTTC CASSPPGQGNYGYTF
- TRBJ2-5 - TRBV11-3 TGTGCCAGCAGCTTAGGACCCTTTGAGGAGACCCAGTACTTC CASSLGPFEETQYF
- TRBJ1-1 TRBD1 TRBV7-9 TGTGCCAGCAGCCCAATAGGACAGGGACGAGCTTTCTTT CASSPIGQGRAFF
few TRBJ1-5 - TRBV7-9 TGTGCCAGCAGCTTAGCTATGGGGCGGCAGCCCCAGCATTTT CASSLAMGRQPQHF
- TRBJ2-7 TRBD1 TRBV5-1 TGCGCCAGCAGGGAAGGGACAGGAGAGCTCTACGAGCAGTACTTC CASREGTGELYEQYF
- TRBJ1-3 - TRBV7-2 TGTGCCAGCAGCTTATACCGGACGGCGTCTCCTGGAAACACCATATATTTT CASSLYRTASPGNTIYF